The entry below gives a single T cell receptor beta chain sequence along with its context. The target antigen is unknown. This entry comes from a study of cytomegalovirus exposure and HLA in healthy donors. Whole-study context: The 110 or so validation repertoires were produced on the same platform as the 700 or so repertoires of the first cohort. This was reported in a later analysis. Study-level points and caveats: Cytomegalovirus-associated status was assigned to 150 to 200 TCR beta chains.

Some clones are missing from TCRdb's copy, which holds only in-frame ones; the method was immunoSEQ multiplex PCR. The sample carries 200,000 or so clones, about four fifths recorded once. Germline V lookup: CDR1 SEHNR, CDR2 FQNEAQ (reference sequence). The CDR3 is 15 amino acids. V shed 3 bases and J 4 bases; nucleotides not matched to a gene: 9. V usage is TRBV7-9 and J usage is TRBJ2-7, with TRBD2 identical over 7 bases. The sequenced sample was PBMCs. This receptor was identified in a man aged 18 to 30 in good health and CMV-seropositive. The CDR3 sequence: CASSLVGAGVYEQYF. DNA for the CDR3: TGTGCCAGCAGCTTGGTAGGGGCGGGAGTATACGAGCAGTACTTC.